This T cell receptor (beta chain) was identified during a study of T cell responses to AZD1222 COVID-19 vaccine. The V segment lost 4 bases and the J segment 5 bases; nucleotides outside the gene matches: 6. Germline V gene sequence: CDR1 SGHRS, CDR2 YFSETQ. The CDR3 extends over 14 amino acids. As concerns this clone: What it binds is unknown.

Findings and caveats of the study: Females outnumbered males among donors, who were mostly white British; clonal diversity was possibly underestimated. Repertoires were obtained solely post-peak T cell response. Spike-specific TCR breadth and depth both grew after two AZD1222 doses.

Sequencing used immunoSEQ multiplex PCR; TCRdb keeps in-frame clones, though not all of them. The profile covers around 95,000 clones, with about 85% appearing a single time and about 1.8% taken by the ten largest. This sequence joins TRBV5-1 and TRBJ2-5, with 9 bases lining up with TRBD2. This specimen was peripheral blood, taken on day 0 of AZD1222 vaccination. The receptor comes from an adult in good health. The CDR3 DNA reads TGCGCCAGCAGCGGTAGCGGGAGAACGGAGACCCAGTACTTC. It yields the protein CASSGSGRTETQYF.